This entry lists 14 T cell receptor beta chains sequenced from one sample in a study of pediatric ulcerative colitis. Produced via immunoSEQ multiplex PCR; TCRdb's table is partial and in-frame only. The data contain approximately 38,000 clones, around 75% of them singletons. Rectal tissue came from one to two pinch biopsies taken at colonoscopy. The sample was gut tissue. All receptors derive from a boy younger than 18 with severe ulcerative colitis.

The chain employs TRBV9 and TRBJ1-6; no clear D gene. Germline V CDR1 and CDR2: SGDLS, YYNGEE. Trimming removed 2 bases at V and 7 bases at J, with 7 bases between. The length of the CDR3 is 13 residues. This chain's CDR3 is CASSVDGNSPLHF. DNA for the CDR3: TGTGCCAGCAGCGTGGACGGAAATTCACCCCTCCACTTT.

The DNA for the CDR3 is TGTGCCAGCAGCTCGGTTGCGGGGAACACTGAAGCTTTCTTT. This sequence encodes CASSSVAGNTEAFF. The chain joins TRBV7-6 to TRBJ1-1; D is undetermined. The CDR3 extends over 14 amino acids. CDR1 is SGHVS and CDR2 is FNYEAQ in the germline V gene. Trimming took off 4 bases at V and 1 base at J, with 10 bases between the two ends.

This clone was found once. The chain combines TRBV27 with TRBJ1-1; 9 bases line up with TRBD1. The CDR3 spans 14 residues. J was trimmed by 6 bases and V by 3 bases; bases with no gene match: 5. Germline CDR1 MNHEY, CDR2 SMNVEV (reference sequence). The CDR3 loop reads CASSFSGTGSEAFF. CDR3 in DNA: TGTGCCAGCAGTTTCTCCGGGACAGGGTCTGAAGCTTTCTTT.

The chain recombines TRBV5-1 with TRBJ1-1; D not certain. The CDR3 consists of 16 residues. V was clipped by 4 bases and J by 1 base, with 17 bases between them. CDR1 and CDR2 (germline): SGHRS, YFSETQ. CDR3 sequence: CASSPSASARNTEAFF. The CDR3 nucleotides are TGCGCCAGCAGCCCCTCGGCATCTGCCCGGAACACTGAAGCTTTCTTT.

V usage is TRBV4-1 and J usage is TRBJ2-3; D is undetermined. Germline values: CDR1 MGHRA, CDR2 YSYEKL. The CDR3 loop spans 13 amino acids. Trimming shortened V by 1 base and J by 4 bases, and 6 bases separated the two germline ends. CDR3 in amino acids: CASSQADPDTQYF. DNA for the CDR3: TGCGCCAGCAGCCAAGCAGATCCAGATACGCAGTATTTT.

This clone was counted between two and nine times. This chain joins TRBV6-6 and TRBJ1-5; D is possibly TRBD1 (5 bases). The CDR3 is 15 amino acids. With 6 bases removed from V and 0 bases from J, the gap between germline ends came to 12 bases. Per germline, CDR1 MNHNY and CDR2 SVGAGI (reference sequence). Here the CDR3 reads CASSQTAYSNQPQHF. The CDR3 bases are TGTGCCAGCAGCCAGACAGCTTATAGCAATCAGCCCCAGCATTTT.

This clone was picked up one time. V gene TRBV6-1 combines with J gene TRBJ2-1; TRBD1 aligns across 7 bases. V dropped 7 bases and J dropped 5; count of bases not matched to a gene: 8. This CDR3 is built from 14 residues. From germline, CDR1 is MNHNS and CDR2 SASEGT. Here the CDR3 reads CASKVTGRHNEQFF. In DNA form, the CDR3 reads TGTGCCAGCAAGGTGACAGGGCGCCACAATGAGCAGTTCTTC.

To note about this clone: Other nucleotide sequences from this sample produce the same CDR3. CDR3 nucleotides: TGTGCCAGTAGTACGGTTAAAAATCAGCCCCAGCATTTT. Encoded protein: CASSTVKNQPQHF. The chain uses TRBV19 and TRBJ1-5; D gene ambiguous. The CDR3 totals 13 residues. V lost 4 bases and J 4 bases, leaving 8 bases between the germline ends. Germline V gene data show CDR1 as LNHDA and CDR2 as SQIVND (reference sequence).

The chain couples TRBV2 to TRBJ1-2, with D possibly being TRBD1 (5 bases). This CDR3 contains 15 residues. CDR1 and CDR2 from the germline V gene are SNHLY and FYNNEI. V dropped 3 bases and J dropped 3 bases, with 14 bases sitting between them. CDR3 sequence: CASSDPQGLHYGYTF. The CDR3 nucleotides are TGTGCCAGCAGTGACCCCCAGGGACTCCACTATGGCTACACCTTC.

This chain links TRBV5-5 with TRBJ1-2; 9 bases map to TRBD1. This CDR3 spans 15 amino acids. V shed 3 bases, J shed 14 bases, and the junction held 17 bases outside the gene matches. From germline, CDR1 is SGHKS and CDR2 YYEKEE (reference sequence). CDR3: CASSWGRTGEFKGTF. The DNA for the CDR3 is TGTGCCAGCAGCTGGGGACGGACAGGGGAATTCAAAGGGACCTTC.

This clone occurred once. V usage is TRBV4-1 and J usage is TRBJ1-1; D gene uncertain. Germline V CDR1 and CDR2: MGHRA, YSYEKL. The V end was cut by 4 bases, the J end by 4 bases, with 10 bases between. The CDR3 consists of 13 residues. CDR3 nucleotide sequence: TGCGCCAGCAGCCTAACGTTGGGCACTGAAGCTTTCTTT. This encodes CASSLTLGTEAFF.

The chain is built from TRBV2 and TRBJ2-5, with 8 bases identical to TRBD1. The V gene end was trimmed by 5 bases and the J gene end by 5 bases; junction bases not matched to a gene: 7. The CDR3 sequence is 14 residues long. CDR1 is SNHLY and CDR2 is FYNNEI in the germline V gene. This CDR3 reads CASSPDRDVETQYF. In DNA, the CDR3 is TGTGCCAGCAGTCCGGACAGGGACGTTGAGACCCAGTACTTC.

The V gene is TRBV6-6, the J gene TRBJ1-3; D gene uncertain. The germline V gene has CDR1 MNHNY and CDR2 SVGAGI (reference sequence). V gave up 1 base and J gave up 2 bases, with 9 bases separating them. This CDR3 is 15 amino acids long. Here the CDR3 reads CASSYYKPTGNTIYF. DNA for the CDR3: TGTGCCAGCAGTTACTATAAACCCACTGGAAACACCATATATTTT.

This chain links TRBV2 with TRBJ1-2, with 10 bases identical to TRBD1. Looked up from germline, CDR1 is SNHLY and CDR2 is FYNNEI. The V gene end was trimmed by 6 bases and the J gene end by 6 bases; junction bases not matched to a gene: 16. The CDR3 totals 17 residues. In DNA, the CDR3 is TGTGCCAGCAGCGATACAATTAGACAGGGGGCATTGGATGGCTACACCTTC. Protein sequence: CASSDTIRQGALDGYTF. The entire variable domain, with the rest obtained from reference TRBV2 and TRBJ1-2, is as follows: EPEVTQTPSHQVTQMGQEVILRCVPISNHLYFYWYRQILGQKVEFLVSFYNNEISEKSEIFDDQFSVERPDGSNFTLKIRSTKLEDSAMYFCASSDTIRQGALDGYTFGSGTRLTVV.